These 2 T cell receptor beta chains originate from one sample sequenced in a study of cytomegalovirus exposure and HLA in healthy donors. Researchers ran the PCR with 60 Vbeta and 13 Jbeta primers. Measured with immunoSEQ multiplex PCR; TCRdb has only the in-frame clones, and not every one. The data show about 130,000 clones, around 78% seen once. The sequenced material came from PBMCs. Every receptor here comes from a man in his forties or fifties in good health and CMV-seronegative.

The rearrangement uses TRBV7-8 and TRBJ1-2, with D possibly matching TRBD1 (6 bases). Trimming pared 5 bases from V and 2 bases from J, leaving 12 bases between. Germline values: CDR1 SGHVS, CDR2 FQNEAQ. The CDR3 contains 14 residues. Here the CDR3 DNA reads TGTGCCAGCAGCCGCTCCGGGACAAACTATGGCTACACCTTC. It encodes CASSRSGTNYGYTF.

This rearrangement joins TRBV9 to TRBJ2-3; D possibly corresponds to TRBD2 (6 bases). Germline-derived CDR1 and CDR2 are SGDLS and YYNGEE. The CDR3 is made up of 16 amino acids. V shed 1 base and J shed 2 bases, with 14 bases lying between them. The CDR3 DNA sequence: TGTGCCAGCAGCGTAATCCGGGGGTTACCCACAGATACGCAGTATTTT. Encoded protein: CASSVIRGLPTDTQYF. The entire variable domain, with the rest obtained from reference TRBV9 and TRBJ2-3, is as follows: DSGVTQTPKHLITATGQRVTLRCSPRSGDLSVYWYQQSLDQGLQFLIQYYNGEERAKGNILERFSAQQFPDLHSELNLSSLELGDSALYFCASSVIRGLPTDTQYFGPGTRLTVL.